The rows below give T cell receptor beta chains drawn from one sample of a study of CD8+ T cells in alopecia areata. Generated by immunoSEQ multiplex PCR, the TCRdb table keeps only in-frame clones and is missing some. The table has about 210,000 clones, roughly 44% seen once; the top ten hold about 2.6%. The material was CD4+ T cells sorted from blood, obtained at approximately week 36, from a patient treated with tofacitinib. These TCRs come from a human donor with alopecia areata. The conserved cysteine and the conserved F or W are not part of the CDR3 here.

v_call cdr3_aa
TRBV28 ASWSMYVSLQETQY
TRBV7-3 ASSLSGLHLTSTDTQY
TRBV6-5 ASSYGRTGEAF
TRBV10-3 AISDRTVEPQH
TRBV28 ASSYPAEANYGYT
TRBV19 ASSIDAPSGNRNEQF
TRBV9 ASSARPRYEQY
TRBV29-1 SVKQGANQPQH
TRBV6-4 ASSDGHKTDTQY
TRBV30 AWSDPPRAYEQY